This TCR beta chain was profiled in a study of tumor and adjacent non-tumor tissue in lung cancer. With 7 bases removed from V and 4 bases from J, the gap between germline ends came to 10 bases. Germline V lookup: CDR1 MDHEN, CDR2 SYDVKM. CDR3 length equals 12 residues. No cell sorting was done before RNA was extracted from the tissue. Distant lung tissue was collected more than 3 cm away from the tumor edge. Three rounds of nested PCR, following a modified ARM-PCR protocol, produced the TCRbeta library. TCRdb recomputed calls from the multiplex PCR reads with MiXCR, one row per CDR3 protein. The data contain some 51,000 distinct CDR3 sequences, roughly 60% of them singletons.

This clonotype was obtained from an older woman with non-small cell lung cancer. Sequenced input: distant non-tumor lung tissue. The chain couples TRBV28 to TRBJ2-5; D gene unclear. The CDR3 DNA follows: TGTGCCAGCAAACGGCAGACAGAGACCCAGTACTTC. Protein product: CASKRQTETQYF.